These 10 T cell receptor beta chains were all obtained from the same sample, sequenced in a study of blood T cell repertoires in COVID-19. Clones were read by immunoSEQ multiplex PCR, and TCRdb kept only the in-frame ones, dropping some. Here the sample spans over 200,000 clones, roughly 86% being singletons. The sample consisted of PBMCs or T cells enriched from blood (not recorded which). Receptor source: a woman aged 25 to 39 with acute COVID-19.

The chain couples TRBV15 to TRBJ2-1; the D is unclear. The V gene's germline CDR1 is LNHNV and CDR2 YYDKDF (reference sequence). The CDR3 runs 16 residues. V lost 3 bases and J lost 4, with 16 bases in between. The chain's CDR3 is CATSRLTAGLYNEQFF. Here the CDR3 DNA reads TGTGCCACCAGCAGGCTAACCGCAGGCTTATACAATGAGCAGTTCTTC.

This chain uses TRBV19 with TRBJ1-1; D not resolved. Germline V CDR1 and CDR2: LNHDA, SQIVND (reference sequence). V lost 4 bases to trimming and J lost 2 bases, with 5 bases between them. This CDR3 contains 12 residues. CDR3 nucleotide sequence: TGTGCCAGTAGTAGGCACAACACTGAAGCTTTCTTT. This translates into CASSRHNTEAFF. The full variable domain, in which reference TRBV19 and TRBJ1-1 provide the parts outside the CDR3, is DGGITQSPKYLFRKEGQNVTLSCEQNLNHDAMYWYRQDPGQGLRLIYYSQIVNDFQKGDIAEGYSVSREKKESFPLTVTSAQKNPTAFYLCASSRHNTEAFFGQGTRLTVV.

The chain recombines TRBV6-4 with TRBJ2-3; no definite D call. Germline loops: CDR1 MRHNA, CDR2 SNTAGT. CDR3 length: 16 amino acids. V gave up 2 bases and J gave up 2 bases, with 14 bases separating them. Here the CDR3 reads CASSDLAAAPTDTQYF. The CDR3 nucleotides are TGTGCCAGCAGTGACCTCGCGGCGGCACCCACAGATACGCAGTATTTT.

This sequence joins TRBV28 and TRBJ2-2; TRBD2 matches at 9 bases. CDR1 is MDHEN, CDR2 SYDVKM, per germline. The CDR3 spans 15 residues. V dropped 9 bases and J dropped 6; count of bases not matched to a gene: 11. In nucleotides, the CDR3 is TGTGCCAGTTACGGAGCGGGGGGACGAGCCGGGGAGCTGTTTTTT. Encoded protein: CASYGAGGRAGELFF. The variable domain in full, with the rest retrieved from reference TRBV28 and TRBJ2-2, is DVKVTQSSRYLVKRTGEKVFLECVQDMDHENMFWYRQDPGLGLRLIYFSYDVKMKEKGDIPEGYSVSREKKERFSLILESASTNQTSMYLCASYGAGGRAGELFFGEGSRLTVL.

This clone occurred once. This rearrangement joins TRBV9 to TRBJ1-1, with TRBD1 matching 7 bases. CDR1 SGDLS and CDR2 YYNGEE come from the germline V gene. The CDR3 is 15 amino acids. The ends lost 3 bases at V and 7 bases at J; junction bases unmatched: 12. The CDR3 here is CASSGGAGQQFEAFF. As DNA, the CDR3 is TGTGCCAGCAGCGGTGGGGCGGGACAGCAGTTTGAAGCTTTCTTT.

There are a few counts of this clone. This chain connects TRBV4-2 to TRBJ1-1; 9 bases match TRBD1. V was clipped by 0 bases and J by 3 bases; unmatched bases: 8. The CDR3 spans 17 residues. The germline V gene has CDR1 LGHNA and CDR2 YNFKEQ. The CDR3 reads CASSQEGTGYADTEAFF. The CDR3 coding sequence is TGTGCCAGCAGCCAAGAGGGGACAGGGTACGCGGACACTGAAGCTTTCTTT.

V and J are TRBV3-1 (or the pseudogene TRBV3-2) and TRBJ1-6; possible D gene TRBD1, 5 bases. CDR1 is LGHDT, CDR2 YNNKEL, per germline (reference sequence). The CDR3 totals 16 residues. V was clipped by 3 bases and J by 6 bases, with 15 bases between them. The CDR3 sequence is CASSHTLTDSNSPLHF. The CDR3 DNA follows: TGTGCCAGCAGCCATACCCTGACAGACAGTAATTCACCCCTCCACTTT.

The V gene is TRBV2, the J gene TRBJ1-2, with no clear D. The V end lost 0 bases, the J end lost 8 bases, and 7 bases lay between the germline ends. The CDR3 has 12 amino acids. Germline V gene data show CDR1 as SNHLY and CDR2 as FYNNEI. CDR3 sequence reads: CASSEAAGGYTF. DNA for the CDR3: TGTGCCAGCAGTGAAGCGGCCGGGGGCTACACCTTC.

The V call is TRBV28, the J call TRBJ1-5; TRBD1 matches 7 bases. The CDR3 loop spans 15 amino acids. Germline V gene lookup returns CDR1 MDHEN and CDR2 SYDVKM. The V segment lost 4 bases and the J segment 7 bases; nucleotides outside the gene matches: 10. Written as DNA, the CDR3 is TGTGCCAGCAGTTCACAGGGGTTAGGCGGACAGCCCCAGCATTTT. This codes for CASSSQGLGGQPQHF.

The CDR3 loop reads CASSSGTGRVYEQYF. The DNA for the CDR3 is TGTGCCAGCAGCTCCGGGACAGGGCGGGTCTACGAGCAGTACTTC. The chain uses TRBV11-2 and TRBJ2-7, with 9 positions matching TRBD1. Germline V lookup: CDR1 SGHAT, CDR2 FQNNGV. The CDR3 extends over 15 amino acids. The trim removed 4 bases at V and 3 bases at J, leaving 7 bases unmatched. The complete variable domain, with remaining parts taken from reference TRBV11-2 and TRBJ2-7, reads EAGVAQSPRYKIIEKRQSVAFWCNPISGHATLYWYQQILGQGPKLLIQFQNNGVVDDSQLPKDRFSAERLKGVDSTLKIQPAKLEDSAVYLCASSSGTGRVYEQYFGPGTRLTVT.